Presented here are 10 T cell receptor beta chains from one specimen sequenced in a study of identical twins. Via MiXCR, TCRdb re-called the 5' RACE reads, giving one row per CDR3 protein. The sample lists 210,000 or so distinct CDR3 sequences; around 8.1% were seen once. This sample was also put to use in a study of yellow fever vaccine responses in identical twins.

The sequencing input was memory (CD45RO+) T cells sorted from blood. The receptors come from a woman aged 18-29 years in good health.

V gene TRBV5-1 combines with J gene TRBJ2-3; D unresolved. CDR1 and CDR2 from the germline V gene are SGHRS and YFSETQ. V was clipped by 4 bases and J by 3 bases, with 21 bases between them. CDR3 length: 17 residues. The CDR3 nucleotides are TGCGCCAGCAGCCTACGCCGCCTTGGATTTAGGACAGATACGCAGTATTTT. This gives the protein CASSLRRLGFRTDTQYF.

J is TRBJ2-5 and V is TRBV29-1, with D possibly matching TRBD2 (7 bases). CDR3 length equals 15 residues. Trimming left V 7 bases short and J 5 bases short, with 23 bases between. The V gene's germline CDR1 is SQVTM and CDR2 ANQGSEA. The CDR3 is CSGGGYSGGIETQYF. CDR3 DNA sequence: TGCAGCGGGGGAGGGTATTCTGGGGGCATTGAGACCCAGTACTTC. The full variable domain, completed using reference TRBV29-1 and TRBJ2-5, is SAVISQKPSRDICQRGTSLTIQCQVDSQVTMMFWYRQQPGQSLTLIATANQGSEATYESGFVIDKFPISRPNLTFSTLTVSNMSPEDSSIYLCSGGGYSGGIETQYFGPGTRLLVL.

This clonotype turned up a few times. The genes are TRBV7-2 and TRBJ2-5, with 12 nucleotides matching TRBD2. After removal of 2 bases from V and 1 base from J, the junction contained 2 bases not matched to a gene. Germline V CDR1 and CDR2: SGHTA, FQGNSA. The CDR3 is made up of 16 amino acids. The CDR3 nucleotides are TGTGCCAGCAGCTTATCGACTAGCGGGGGCCAAGAGACCCAGTACTTC. It translates to CASSLSTSGGQETQYF.

This clonotype was detected ten times or more. The chain carries TRBV28 and TRBJ2-3, with 9 bases that match TRBD2. The germline V gene encodes CDR1 MDHEN and CDR2 SYDVKM. V lost 8 bases to trimming and J lost 2 bases; unmatched junction nucleotides: 5. The CDR3 covers 14 residues. The CDR3 nucleotides read TGTGCCAGCTCTCTAGCGGGAACCACAGATACGCAGTATTTT. Amino acids: CASSLAGTTDTQYF.

This clonotype was recorded many times. The chain is built from TRBV5-1 and TRBJ2-7, with 7 nucleotides matching TRBD1. This CDR3 has 14 amino acids. The junction had 1 base not matched to a gene; V was cut back by 1 base and J by 0 bases. Per germline, CDR1 SGHRS and CDR2 YFSETQ. CDR3 nucleotide sequence: TGCGCCAGCAGCTTGAACAGGGGCTCCTACGAGCAGTACTTC. Translated, it gives CASSLNRGSYEQYF.

This clonotype was seen ten or more times. V is TRBV7-2 and J is TRBJ2-5, with 11 positions matching TRBD2. The CDR3 loop spans 15 amino acids. Per the germline V gene, CDR1 is SGHTA and CDR2 is FQGNSA. V shed 1 base, J shed 2 bases, and the junction held 0 bases outside the gene matches. The CDR3 nucleotides read TGTGCCAGCAGCTTAGGACTAGCGGGGCAAGAGACCCAGTACTTC. Residues: CASSLGLAGQETQYF.

This clonotype was recorded at least ten times. The chain couples TRBV12-3 or TRBV12-4 to TRBJ2-1; tentatively, D is TRBD1 (6 bases). The V gene lost 5 bases and the J gene lost 7 bases, with 9 bases spanning the gap. CDR3 length equals 12 residues. CDR3 coding DNA: TGTGCCAGCAGTCACAGGGCGAATGAGCAGTTCTTC. Protein sequence: CASSHRANEQFF.

This clonotype was picked up a small number of times. The chain employs TRBV5-1 and TRBJ2-6, with D uncertain. The length of the CDR3 is 16 residues. The germline gives CDR1 SGHRS, CDR2 YFSETQ. Deletions cut 0 bases from V and 1 base from J, with 8 bases between. The chain's CDR3 is CASSLDANSGANVLTF. The CDR3 region has the DNA TGCGCCAGCAGCTTGGATGCAAATTCTGGGGCCAACGTCCTGACTTTC.

The rearrangement links TRBV7-9 to TRBJ2-6; D gene uncertain. Germline CDR1 SEHNR, CDR2 FQNEAQ (reference sequence). The CDR3 has 15 residues. The V end was cut by 4 bases, the J end by 2 bases, with 9 bases between. The CDR3, as DNA: TGTGCCAGCAGCTCAGCCTTGCCTGGGGCCAACGTCCTGACTTTC. It specifies CASSSALPGANVLTF.

The chain links TRBV30 to TRBJ2-7, with 12 positions matching TRBD1. The CDR3 sequence is 15 residues long. Trimming took 0 bases from V and 2 from J; bases not matched to a gene: 2. CDR1 and CDR2 (germline): GTSNPN, SVGIG (reference sequence). In DNA, the CDR3 is TGTGCCTGGAGTGTCGGGACAGGGGGCACCTACGAGCAGTACTTC. Translation: CAWSVGTGGTYEQYF.